Listed below are T cell receptor beta chains from one sample, sequenced in a study of breast tumors, draining lymph nodes, adjacent tissues. TCRdb independently ran MiXCR on the multiplex PCR reads; one entry per CDR3 protein. The sample yields about 13,000 distinct CDR3 sequences, 62% seen once. Material for sequencing was tumor-adjacent breast tissue. These receptors were obtained from a female donor with breast cancer. Some clones in this sample may be carry-over from other donors' samples. CDR3s include the opening cysteine and the closing phenylalanine or tryptophan. Fields, in order: J gene, D gene, V gene, clone size, CDR3 protein, CDR3 DNA. The D gene is left open where the match is weak. Clone size appears in some rows only: once, few, many, or a class for an expanded clone.

j_gene: TRBJ1-4; d_gene: NA; v_gene: TRBV6-1; abundance: NA; CDR3aa: CASSPGQNFNEKLFF; CDR3nt: TGTGCCAGCAGCCCAGGACAGAACTTTAATGAAAAACTGTTTTTT
j_gene: TRBJ2-3; d_gene: TRBD2; v_gene: TRBV7-8; abundance: NA; CDR3aa: CASSSPGLAGGLAADTQYF; CDR3nt: TGTGCCAGCAGCTCCCCGGGGCTAGCGGGAGGGTTAGCGGCAGATACGCAGTATTTT
j_gene: TRBJ2-1; d_gene: TRBD2; v_gene: TRBV13; abundance: many; CDR3aa: CASSLQAGGLNEQFF; CDR3nt: TGTGCCAGCAGCTTACAAGCGGGGGGGCTCAATGAGCAGTTCTTC
j_gene: TRBJ2-3; d_gene: NA; v_gene: TRBV14; abundance: once; CDR3aa: CASSRGVTQYF; CDR3nt: TGTGCCAGCAGCCGAGGAGTTACGCAGTATTTT
j_gene: TRBJ2-6; d_gene: NA; v_gene: TRBV19; abundance: NA; CDR3aa: CASNIGFSGANVLTF; CDR3nt: TGTGCCAGTAATATAGGGTTCTCTGGGGCCAACGTCCTGACTTTC
j_gene: TRBJ2-5; d_gene: TRBD2; v_gene: TRBV15; abundance: medium-sized; CDR3aa: CATSRDWRGEETQYF; CDR3nt: TGTGCCACCAGCAGAGATTGGCGGGGGGAAGAGACCCAGTACTTC
j_gene: TRBJ1-6; d_gene: NA; v_gene: TRBV2; abundance: medium-sized; CDR3aa: CASSEGAGPYNSPLHF; CDR3nt: TGTGCCAGCAGTGAAGGGGCAGGGCCGTATAATTCACCCCTCCACTTT
j_gene: TRBJ1-6; d_gene: TRBD1; v_gene: TRBV11-2; abundance: NA; CDR3aa: CASSRDRKNSPLHF; CDR3nt: TGTGCCAGCAGCCGGGACAGGAAGAATTCACCCCTCCACTTT
j_gene: TRBJ2-1; d_gene: NA; v_gene: TRBV11-2; abundance: many; CDR3aa: CASSLQRSSYNEQFF; CDR3nt: TGTGCCAGCAGCTTACAGCGGAGCTCCTACAATGAGCAGTTCTTC
j_gene: TRBJ2-3; d_gene: TRBD1; v_gene: TRBV5-1; abundance: medium-sized; CDR3aa: CASSLEGQRTDTQYF; CDR3nt: TGCGCCAGCAGCTTGGAGGGACAGCGCACAGATACGCAGTATTTT
j_gene: TRBJ2-7; d_gene: NA; v_gene: TRBV24-1; abundance: many; CDR3aa: CATSDFYEQYF; CDR3nt: TGTGCCACCAGTGATTTCTACGAGCAGTACTTC
j_gene: TRBJ1-2; d_gene: TRBD1; v_gene: TRBV4-3; abundance: NA; CDR3aa: CASSQGTGAVYGYTF; CDR3nt: TGCGCCAGCAGCCAAGGGACAGGCGCCGTCTATGGCTACACCTTC
j_gene: TRBJ2-3; d_gene: NA; v_gene: TRBV10-3; abundance: NA; CDR3aa: CAISEATLGVAGTDTQYF; CDR3nt: TGTGCCATCAGTGAGGCTACACTTGGGGTAGCGGGCACAGATACGCAGTATTTT
j_gene: TRBJ1-1; d_gene: NA; v_gene: TRBV18; abundance: few; CDR3aa: CASSQGSNTEAFF; CDR3nt: TGTGCCAGCTCACAGGGCTCGAACACTGAAGCTTTCTTT
j_gene: TRBJ2-1; d_gene: TRBD2; v_gene: TRBV7-2; abundance: many; CDR3aa: CASSSSSGGSYNEQFF; CDR3nt: TGTGCCAGCAGCTCCTCTAGCGGCGGCTCCTACAATGAGCAGTTCTTC
j_gene: TRBJ2-7; d_gene: NA; v_gene: TRBV20-1; abundance: NA; CDR3aa: CSARDSQTVRYEQYF; CDR3nt: TGCAGTGCTAGAGATTCACAGACAGTCCGCTACGAGCAGTACTTC
j_gene: TRBJ1-2; d_gene: NA; v_gene: TRBV10-3; abundance: NA; CDR3aa: CAISEWTGSERTGYTF; CDR3nt: TGTGCTATCAGTGAGTGGACGGGGTCGGAAAGGACTGGCTACACCTTC
j_gene: TRBJ2-7; d_gene: NA; v_gene: TRBV7-8; abundance: few; CDR3aa: CASSLGTYEAHEQYF; CDR3nt: TGTGCCAGCAGCTTAGGTACCTACGAGGCCCACGAGCAGTACTTC
j_gene: TRBJ2-5; d_gene: TRBD1; v_gene: TRBV6-5; abundance: many; CDR3aa: CASSYGDREETQYF; CDR3nt: TGTGCCAGCAGTTACGGGGACAGAGAAGAGACCCAGTACTTC
j_gene: TRBJ2-1; d_gene: NA; v_gene: TRBV5-8; abundance: many; CDR3aa: CASSSRDFHEQFF; CDR3nt: TGTGCCAGCAGCTCCCGGGACTTTCATGAGCAGTTCTTC
j_gene: TRBJ2-5; d_gene: TRBD2; v_gene: TRBV24-1; abundance: NA; CDR3aa: CATSLTSGGQETQYF; CDR3nt: TGTGCCACCAGTTTGACTAGCGGGGGCCAAGAGACCCAGTACTTC
j_gene: TRBJ2-1; d_gene: TRBD1; v_gene: TRBV7-2; abundance: NA; CDR3aa: CASGTGVYNEQFF; CDR3nt: TGTGCCAGCGGGACAGGGGTCTACAATGAGCAGTTCTTC
j_gene: TRBJ1-2; d_gene: NA; v_gene: TRBV16; abundance: NA; CDR3aa: CASSQSAEVGGYTF; CDR3nt: TGTGCCAGCAGCCAATCTGCCGAGGTTGGTGGCTACACCTTC
j_gene: TRBJ1-2; d_gene: NA; v_gene: TRBV9; abundance: once; CDR3aa: CASFEQNYGYTF; CDR3nt: TGTGCCAGCTTTGAACAGAACTATGGCTACACCTTC
j_gene: TRBJ2-7; d_gene: NA; v_gene: TRBV10-3; abundance: NA; CDR3aa: CAISESPSSYEQYF; CDR3nt: TGTGCCATCAGTGAGTCCCCCAGCTCCTACGAGCAGTACTTC
j_gene: TRBJ2-1; d_gene: NA; v_gene: TRBV14; abundance: NA; CDR3aa: CASSQYAGYEQFF; CDR3nt: TGTGCCAGCAGCCAATACGCAGGGTATGAGCAGTTCTTC
j_gene: TRBJ2-5; d_gene: NA; v_gene: TRBV5-1; abundance: NA; CDR3aa: CASSLSSAQETQYF; CDR3nt: TGCGCCAGCAGCTTGAGCAGTGCCCAAGAGACCCAGTACTTC
j_gene: TRBJ1-4; d_gene: NA; v_gene: TRBV19; abundance: NA; CDR3aa: CASSHRNEKLFF; CDR3nt: TGTGCCAGTAGTCACAGGAATGAAAAACTGTTTTTT
j_gene: TRBJ2-7; d_gene: TRBD1; v_gene: TRBV5-4; abundance: NA; CDR3aa: CASATGDSYEQYF; CDR3nt: TGTGCCAGTGCGACAGGGGACTCCTACGAGCAGTACTTC
j_gene: TRBJ1-2; d_gene: NA; v_gene: TRBV10-3; abundance: NA; CDR3aa: CAISETGSGNYGYTF; CDR3nt: TGTGCCATCAGTGAGACAGGGTCGGGGAACTATGGCTACACCTTC
j_gene: TRBJ2-3; d_gene: NA; v_gene: TRBV5-1; abundance: NA; CDR3aa: CASRFEQSTDTQYF; CDR3nt: TGCGCCAGCAGATTCGAACAGTCCACAGATACGCAGTATTTT